This entry lists 9 T cell receptor beta chains sequenced from one sample in a study of T cell clonality in common variable immunodeficiency. Sequencing was performed with immunoSEQ multiplex PCR; in TCRdb, only in-frame clones are kept and a portion is missing. There are about 60,000 clones in the sample, none observed a single time. Sequencing used peripheral blood mononuclear cells. The receptors were gathered from a person aged 18 to 75 in good health.

Concerning this clone: Sequencing ends 3 residues short of the CDR3 end; the germline J gene provides the rest. The V and J genes are TRBV10-3 and TRBJ2-7; 7 bases are shared with TRBD1. Germline CDR1 reads ENHRY; CDR2 reads SYGVKD. CDR3 length: 14 residues. V dropped 10 bases and J dropped 5; count of bases not matched to a gene: 14. The CDR3 loop reads CATKGGRERHEQYF. The DNA read from the CDR3 is TGTGCCACCAAAGGGGGCCGGGAACGGCACGAG.

In this sample, this clone turned up many times. The read falls 3 residues short of the CDR3 end, and the missing part is taken from the germline J gene. The chain carries TRBV27 and TRBJ2-1; TRBD1 might be the D (6 bases). Germline-derived CDR1 and CDR2 are MNHEY and SMNVEV (reference sequence). CDR3 length: 14 residues. V lost 3 bases, J lost 9 bases, and 15 bases lay in between. CDR3 DNA (partial): TGTGCCAGCAGTTTCCGGGACACCCGTTCTGAG. Amino acids: CASSFRDTRSE. The CDR3 as a whole reads CASSFRDTRSEQFF.

This clone was detected many times. The read is 3 residues too short to cover the CDR3 end, so that end is filled in from the germline J gene. The rearrangement joins TRBV7-8 to TRBJ2-2, with D possibly being TRBD2 (5 bases). Germline assignment: CDR1 SGHVS and CDR2 FQNEAQ. With 2 bases removed from V and 8 bases from J, the gap between germline ends came to 12 bases. The CDR3 totals 14 residues. The DNA read from the CDR3 is TGTGCCAGCAGCTTACTTGGGCTAGCTGGGGAG. It is translated as CASSLLGLAGE. The CDR3, in full, reads CASSLLGLAGELFF.

This clone was seen many times. The observed sequence ends 3 residues before the CDR3 terminus, with the missing tail filled in from the germline J gene. The chain joins TRBV20-1 to TRBJ2-2, with TRBD1 as a possible D gene (5 bases). Germline values: CDR1 DFQATT, CDR2 SNEGSKA (reference sequence). V shed 1 base and J shed 7 bases, with 13 bases lying between them. The CDR3 loop spans 14 amino acids. Partial CDR3 DNA: TGCAGTGCTAGAGTTCAGGGAAAGCACGGGGAG. Its protein is CSARVQGKHGE. The whole CDR3 region reads CSARVQGKHGELFF.

The table lists this clone with many counts. The read stops 3 residues short of the end of the CDR3; the missing end is completed from the germline J gene. The genes are TRBV4-1 and TRBJ1-5; D perhaps matches TRBD1 (5 bases). Germline V CDR1 and CDR2: MGHRA, YSYEKL. The V and J ends lost 1 base and 0 bases respectively, with 10 bases between them. There are 16 residues in the CDR3. CDR3 loop: CASSQGGSNSNQPQHF. Incomplete CDR3 DNA: TGCGCCAGCAGCCAAGGGGGCAGTAATAGCAATCAGCCC.

This clone was found many times. The read finishes 3 residues shy of the CDR3 end, and the germline J gene is used to complete it. The rearrangement links TRBV5-4 to TRBJ2-3, with 13 bases fitting TRBD2. Germline V gives CDR1 SGHNT, CDR2 YYREEE (reference sequence). The length of the CDR3 is 16 residues. The V and J ends lost 0 bases and 5 bases, in that order; junction bases with no gene match: 3. CDR3 bases read: TGTGCCAGCAGCTTGGCTGGGACTAGCGGGATAGATACG. Protein product: CASSLAGTSGIDT. The whole CDR3 protein is CASSLAGTSGIDTQYF. The full variable domain, rest sourced from reference TRBV5-4 and TRBJ2-3, is ETGVTQSPTHLIKTRGQQVTLRCSSQSGHNTVSWYQQALGQGPQFIFQYYREEENGRGNFPPRFSGLQFPNYSSELNVNALELDDSALYLCASSLAGTSGIDTQYFGPGTRLTVL.

At least ten counts were recorded for this clone. The CDR3 end is not reached by the read, which stops 3 residues before it; the germline J gene fills it in. The gene calls are TRBV18 and TRBJ2-7, with a possible D match to TRBD1 (7 bases). Trimming pared 3 bases from V and 0 bases from J, leaving 9 bases between. The CDR3 runs to 14 residues. Per the germline V gene, CDR1 is KGHSH and CDR2 is LQKENI. CDR3 DNA (partial): TGTGCCAGCTCACCGCGGGACAGCTCCTACGAG. Protein: CASSPRDSSYE. The whole CDR3 region reads CASSPRDSSYEQYF.

The table lists this clone with a few counts. The read ends 3 residues before the CDR3 terminus; that terminus is restored from the germline J gene. The chain combines TRBV20-1 with TRBJ2-7; TRBD1 matches at 10 bases. This CDR3 spans 17 amino acids. The ends lost 6 bases at V and 2 bases at J; junction bases unmatched: 16. Germline CDR1 DFQATT, CDR2 SNEGSKA (reference sequence). The chain's CDR3 is CSAEVFGGTGDPYEQYF. Incomplete CDR3 DNA: TGCAGTGCCGAAGTTTTTGGAGGGACAGGGGACCCCTACGAG.

This clone has only a few counts. The read ends 3 residues early relative to the CDR3; the germline J gene fills the gap. The chain employs TRBV5-1 and TRBJ2-4; tentative D call: TRBD2 (6 bases). The germline CDR1 and CDR2 sequences are SGHRS and YFSETQ. This CDR3 comprises 15 residues. V was trimmed by 4 bases and J by 0 bases, leaving 11 bases between them. The sequenced part of the CDR3 DNA is TGCGCCAGCAGCCAACCGGGACTAGCCAAAAACATT. It codes for CASSQPGLAKNI. The whole CDR3 sequence is CASSQPGLAKNIQYF.